These 23 T cell receptor beta chains came from one sample sequenced in a study of shared clonotypes between healthy human individuals. TCRdb keeps only in-frame clones here, not all; method: immunoSEQ multiplex PCR. The table includes roughly 220,000 clones, about 69% detected once. The sequencing sample was made of memory CD4+ T cells sorted from blood. The subset: CD45RA-negative fraction. The receptors were sampled from a man aged 25-45 years in good health.

J is TRBJ2-1 and V is TRBV10-3, with 12 nucleotides matching TRBD2. V lost 11 bases and J lost 4; bases outside the gene matches: 6. The CDR3 length is 14 residues. Germline V CDR1 and CDR2: ENHRY, SYGVKD. The chain's CDR3 is CASQLAGGYNEQFF. CDR3 DNA sequence: TGTGCCTCCCAACTAGCGGGGGGTTACAATGAGCAGTTCTTC.

The chain is built from TRBV30 and TRBJ2-3; D is possibly TRBD1 (6 bases). Germline V lookup: CDR1 GTSNPN, CDR2 SVGIG (reference sequence). The CDR3 is made up of 15 amino acids. The V and J ends lost 2 bases and 0 bases respectively, with 12 bases between them. CDR3 sequence reads: CAWSSPGHSTDTQYF. The CDR3 nucleotides are TGTGCCTGGAGTAGCCCGGGACACAGCACAGATACGCAGTATTTT. Filled out from reference TRBV30 and TRBJ2-3, the complete variable domain reads SQTIHQWPATLVQPVGSPLSLECTVEGTSNPNLYWYRQAAGRGLQLLFYSVGIGQISSEVPQNLSASRPQDRQFILSSKKLLLSDSGFYLCAWSSPGHSTDTQYFGPGTRLTVL.

The J gene is TRBJ1-2, the V gene TRBV29-1, with 10 bases identical to TRBD1. The CDR3 is made up of 14 amino acids. Trimming took 3 bases from V and 8 from J; bases not matched to a gene: 9. From germline, CDR1 is SQVTM and CDR2 ANQGSEA. The CDR3: CSVDRDRGLQGYTF. The CDR3 DNA sequence: TGCAGCGTTGATCGGGACAGGGGTTTGCAAGGCTACACCTTC.

On this clone: The same CDR3 is also encoded by other DNA sequences in this sample. The chain has TRBV4-2 and TRBJ2-3; TRBD2 agrees at 12 bases. The CDR3 totals 17 residues. Germline values: CDR1 LGHNA, CDR2 YNFKEQ. With V trimmed by 0 bases and J by 0 bases, 1 base remained unmatched. The CDR3 nucleotides are TGTGCCAGCAGCCAAGAGCTAGCGGGAGGGAGCACAGATACGCAGTATTTT. Residues: CASSQELAGGSTDTQYF.

This clone showed up many times. The V gene is TRBV7-2, the J gene TRBJ2-3, with no clear D. V lost 3 bases to trimming and J lost 0 bases, with 7 bases between them. This CDR3 region has 14 residues. The germline V gene has CDR1 SGHTA and CDR2 FQGNSA. The CDR3: CASSFDASTDTQYF. The CDR3 DNA is TGTGCCAGCAGCTTCGACGCAAGCACAGATACGCAGTATTTT.

J is TRBJ1-5 and V is TRBV19, with D perhaps TRBD1 (5 bases). The CDR3 is made up of 19 amino acids. V lost 6 bases and J 0 bases, leaving 24 bases between the germline ends. Germline CDR1 reads LNHDA; CDR2 reads SQIVND (reference sequence). The CDR3 bases are TGTGCCAGTAGCGGACCAACCGGGACGGCCTCTTATAGCAATCAGCCCCAGCATTTT. Protein sequence: CASSGPTGTASYSNQPQHF. Complete variable domain (other parts from reference TRBV19 and TRBJ1-5): DGGITQSPKYLFRKEGQNVTLSCEQNLNHDAMYWYRQDPGQGLRLIYYSQIVNDFQKGDIAEGYSVSREKKESFPLTVTSAQKNPTAFYLCASSGPTGTASYSNQPQHFGDGTRLSIL.

V usage is TRBV29-1 and J usage is TRBJ2-4; 15 bases are shared with TRBD2. The CDR3 covers 16 residues. Germline V gene sequence: CDR1 SQVTM, CDR2 ANQGSEA. V dropped 3 bases and J dropped 3; count of bases not matched to a gene: 3. The CDR3 spells CSVEGLAGGSKNIQYF. DNA of the CDR3: TGCAGCGTTGAGGGACTAGCGGGAGGAAGCAAAAACATTCAGTACTTC.

For this clone: A much larger clone sits a single nucleotide away, making a read error possible. Other DNA sequences from this sample encode an identical CDR3 as well. The CDR3 here is CASSQGDQETQYF. DNA of the CDR3: TGTGCCAGCAGTCAGGGGGACCAAGAGACCCAGTACTTC. The chain links TRBV27 to TRBJ2-5; 7 bases map to TRBD1. Germline V CDR1 and CDR2: MNHEY, SMNVEV (reference sequence). Losses at the gene ends were 5 bases for V and 0 bases for J; bases not matched to a gene: 0. The length of the CDR3 is 13 residues.

J is TRBJ2-7 and V is TRBV28; D gene ambiguous. The V and J ends lost 6 bases and 7 bases respectively, with 10 bases between them. CDR1 is MDHEN and CDR2 is SYDVKM in the germline V gene. The CDR3 runs 11 residues. CDR3 sequence reads: CASRGLGEQYF. For the CDR3, the DNA is TGTGCCAGCAGAGGGTTGGGGGAGCAGTACTTC.

The genes are TRBV20-1 and TRBJ2-3; a weak D match, TRBD2 (6 bases). Trimming pared 6 bases from V and 8 bases from J, leaving 12 bases between. Germline V gives CDR1 DFQATT, CDR2 SNEGSKA (reference sequence). The CDR3 extends over 11 amino acids. CDR3 nucleotides: TGCAGTGCAGGACTACTAGCTACGCAGTATTTT. Translating it yields CSAGLLATQYF.

The chain uses TRBV19 and TRBJ2-2; D is perhaps TRBD1 (6 bases). The CDR3 has 16 amino acids. V was trimmed by 4 bases and J by 1 base, leaving 13 bases between them. Germline V gives CDR1 LNHDA, CDR2 SQIVND (reference sequence). The CDR3 DNA follows: TGTGCCAGTAGTAAAACAGGGCCGCAGAACACCGGGGAGCTGTTTTTT. Protein product: CASSKTGPQNTGELFF. Based on the CDR3 plus reference TRBV19 and TRBJ2-2, the full variable domain is DGGITQSPKYLFRKEGQNVTLSCEQNLNHDAMYWYRQDPGQGLRLIYYSQIVNDFQKGDIAEGYSVSREKKESFPLTVTSAQKNPTAFYLCASSKTGPQNTGELFFGEGSRLTVL.

The chain employs TRBV29-1 and TRBJ2-5; TRBD2 matches 7 bases. Germline V CDR1 and CDR2: SQVTM, ANQGSEA. V trimming: 6 bases; J trimming: 5 bases; junction bases outside the gene matches: 6. The CDR3 loop spans 12 amino acids. The CDR3: CSVWGGSETQYF. CDR3 nucleotide sequence: TGCAGCGTATGGGGGGGAAGTGAGACCCAGTACTTC.

This clone was observed a few times. This chain joins TRBV6-1 and TRBJ2-3; D is uncertain. CDR1 and CDR2 from the germline V gene are MNHNS and SASEGT. V was shortened by 6 bases and J by 9 bases, with 10 bases between the two germline ends. The CDR3 length is 11 residues. CDR3 nucleotides: TGTGCCAGCAGAAATCCCGACACGCAGTATTTT. Residues: CASRNPDTQYF.

The CDR3 nucleotides are TGTGCCACCTCACGGGGGCCGACTGAAGCTTTCTTT. Translating gives CATSRGPTEAFF. This rearrangement joins TRBV5-4 to TRBJ1-1; D is perhaps TRBD1 (6 bases). Trimming pared 9 bases from V and 5 bases from J, leaving 14 bases between. This CDR3 has 12 amino acids. The germline CDR1 and CDR2 sequences are SGHNT and YYREEE (reference sequence).

This clone was recorded a few times. The rearrangement uses TRBV11-2 and TRBJ2-5; possibly TRBD2 for D (5 bases). Trimming shortened V by 8 bases and J by 5 bases, and 15 bases separated the two germline ends. Germline CDR1 and CDR2: SGHAT and FQNNGV. CDR3 size: 13 residues. CDR3 bases: TGTGCCAGCGGGAGAGGGCCCTCGGAGACCCAGTACTTC. The encoded protein is CASGRGPSETQYF. Filled out from reference TRBV11-2 and TRBJ2-5, the complete variable domain reads EAGVAQSPRYKIIEKRQSVAFWCNPISGHATLYWYQQILGQGPKLLIQFQNNGVVDDSQLPKDRFSAERLKGVDSTLKIQPAKLEDSAVYLCASGRGPSETQYFGPGTRLLVL.

This clone was detected only once. At one of its ends the junction is not consistent with the germline gene, which may arise from a read error. V is TRBV2 and J is TRBJ2-7, with 9 nucleotides matching TRBD1. Germline assignment: CDR1 SNHLY and CDR2 FYNNEI. The CDR3 spans 12 residues. The CDR3 spells CASSERSGQGPF. DNA for the CDR3: TGTGCCAGCAGTGAAAGGTCGGGACAGGGACCCTTC.

This clone was recorded a few times. This chain joins TRBV2 and TRBJ2-2; D gene ambiguous. The V gene's germline CDR1 is SNHLY and CDR2 FYNNEI. The V end lost 2 bases, the J end lost 6 bases, and 10 bases lay between the germline ends. The CDR3 consists of 14 residues. This chain's CDR3 is CASSERGRSGELFF. Here the CDR3 DNA reads TGTGCCAGCAGTGAACGTGGGCGCTCCGGGGAGCTGTTTTTT.

This sequence joins TRBV9 and TRBJ2-5; TRBD1 matches 9 bases. V shed 3 bases, J shed 3 bases, and the junction held 6 bases outside the gene matches. Looked up from germline, CDR1 is SGDLS and CDR2 is YYNGEE. The CDR3 is made up of 15 amino acids. The CDR3 is CASSARDREKETQYF. CDR3 DNA sequence: TGTGCCAGCAGCGCCCGGGACAGGGAAAAAGAGACCCAGTACTTC.

This chain links TRBV30 with TRBJ2-1; a possible D gene is TRBD1 (6 bases). Germline V gives CDR1 GTSNPN, CDR2 SVGIG (reference sequence). This CDR3 has 16 amino acids. V was pared by 1 base and J by 6 bases, with 19 bases between. The CDR3 sequence is CAWSGSRAMGANEQFF. The CDR3, as DNA: TGTGCCTGGAGTGGATCGAGGGCTATGGGGGCCAATGAGCAGTTCTTC.

This clone was observed a few times. V is TRBV15 and J is TRBJ2-5; no clear D. The CDR3 covers 15 residues. The germline V gene has CDR1 LNHNV and CDR2 YYDKDF (reference sequence). Trimming shortened V by 4 bases and J by 5 bases, and 17 bases separated the two germline ends. In nucleotides, the CDR3 is TGTGCCACCAGCACCGCAGGCGGCCCTCGGGAGACCCAGTACTTC. This encodes CATSTAGGPRETQYF.

This clone was seen just once. J is TRBJ2-7 and V is TRBV28; TRBD2 matches 10 bases. The CDR3 length is 15 residues. Germline V gives CDR1 MDHEN, CDR2 SYDVKM. With V trimmed by 5 bases and J by 7 bases, 11 bases remained unmatched. This CDR3 is CASSIGAGGPKEQYF. CDR3 in DNA: TGTGCCAGCAGTATCGGAGCGGGAGGGCCGAAGGAGCAGTACTTC.

The chain has TRBV18 and TRBJ2-4, with 14 bases aligning to TRBD2. This CDR3 spans 19 amino acids. Germline lookup yields CDR1 KGHSH and CDR2 LQKENI. The trim removed 3 bases at V and 1 base at J, leaving 8 bases unmatched. The DNA of the CDR3 is TGTGCCAGCTCACCCACCGGGACTAGCGGGAGTTTCGCCAAAAACATTCAGTACTTC. Protein sequence: CASSPTGTSGSFAKNIQYF.

A note on this clone: The sample holds other DNA sequences that translate to the same CDR3. The DNA for the CDR3 is TGTGCCAGCAGCTTAGTTCAGGGGGCTACAGATACGCAGTATTTT. It is translated as CASSLVQGATDTQYF. The gene calls are TRBV7-9 and TRBJ2-3, with 8 positions matching TRBD1. V shed 1 base, J shed 3 bases, and the junction held 3 bases outside the gene matches. The CDR3 length is 15 residues. CDR1 and CDR2 from the germline V gene are SEHNR and FQNEAQ (reference sequence).